The T cell receptor beta chain described here comes from a study of CD8 T cells in Susac syndrome (dated by TCRdb to between 2018 and 2021). The study in broad terms: Repertoire sequencing was used to test whether CD8+ T cell activation and differentiation in Susac syndrome was antigen driven. The investigation overall reported the following: The TCR sequencing and HLA analysis was acknowledged to have included a relatively small number of individuals.

Peripheral blood CD8+ and CD4+ T cells from healthy donors, Susac syndrome patients and multiple sclerosis patients were profiled by high-throughput TCR beta sequencing. Multiple sclerosis controls were treatment-naive patients with stable or active relapsing-remitting disease fulfilling revised McDonald criteria. Bulk CD8+ and CD4+ T cells were purified by magnetic negative isolation, whereas CD8+ TEMRA cells were enriched by FACS. Blood was collected in EDTA tubes and processed within 24 hours, with PBMCs isolated through density gradient centrifugation. PBMCs intended for TCR sequencing were cryopreserved in liquid nitrogen and were subsequently thawed in a 37 degrees C water bath. A purity of at least 90% was achieved for sorted or isolated CD4+, CD8+ and CD8+ TEMRA cells. About this clonotype: The specificity of this receptor is unknown. Base qualities are not recorded, but no much larger clone differs from it by a single base.

RNA was extracted using the RNeasy kit, and roughly 0.45 to 1 microgram was reverse transcribed with random hexamers. The immunoSEQ multiplex PCR assay, which covers 54 Vbeta and 13 Jbeta segments, was used to amplify TCR beta CDR3 regions. PCR amplification bias was corrected by using a synthetic template baseline for primer optimization and computational correction. The authors' analysis ran thus. Only productive sequences were kept, with reads annotated to V, D and J genes according to IMGT and analyzed in immunoSEQ Analyzer. Clonality was calculated as one minus the Shannon entropy normalized by log2 of the number of productive unique sequences. Public and private clones were assessed among the 100 most prevalent clones of each patient and control. Clones were defined as Susac-specific if absent from the healthy and MS cohorts, from some 1,000 published viral clones and from other ImmuneACCESS disease sequences. TCRdb passed the public sequencing reads through fastp at Q25 and MiXCR, retaining productive beta sequences. Each CDR3 protein gets just one entry, which takes the most common genes and DNA from the rows behind it. These V and J calls derive from TCRdb rather than the authors' analysis. In this sample the table shows about 120,000 distinct CDR3 sequences, roughly 94% of which occur a single time. The ten largest clones represent around 0.13% of the sample.

The TCR originated in a human donor with multiple sclerosis. Source material: CD4+ T cells from PBMCs.

The CDR3 in this case is CASSLGLQVYEQYF. The sequenced DNA: TGTGCCAGCAGTTTGGGGCTACAGGTCTACGAGCAGTACTTC. The V and J segments used are TRBV7-2 and TRBJ2-7; the D gene is possibly TRBD1, with 5 bases matching. The germline V gene provides CDR1 SGHTA and CDR2 FQGNSA. V and J are truncated by 6 bases and 3 bases respectively, leaving an intervening sequence of 15 bases. The CDR3 runs 14 amino acids, cysteine and phenylalanine included. Just the 42-base CDR3 DNA is kept, in frame starting at base 1.